This TCR beta chain is from a study of T cell changes during pregnancy in multiple sclerosis (dated 2019 in TCRdb). General notes on the study: In women with multiple sclerosis, the researchers looked at how the T cell repertoire shifted as pregnancy progressed.

Preparation of the library involved the immunoSEQ multiplex PCR assay. TCRdb re-hosts the immuneACCESS table, in-frame sequences only. Its copies lack some clones; in the studies checked, an unresolved V gene accounts for under half of them, and the cause for the rest is not known. This sample has 21,000 or so clones in its table, and 80% to 90% of those were observed once. The leading ten clones occupy 4.5% to 5.5% of the sample. A word on this clone: Its antigen remains unidentified. No per-base quality is available; no much larger clone lies one base away.

This sequence originates from a female donor in good health, enrolled as a control in a pregnancy study. The material sequenced was CD8+ T cells from peripheral blood mononuclear cells, taken in the second trimester of pregnancy.

In nucleotides, the sequence is TGTGCCAGCCAAGTCATGCTGGGCGAAGGAAACACCATATATTTT. This is translated as CASQVMLGEGNTIYF. The rearranged chain carries TRBV4-2 and TRBJ1-3; there is no confident call for the D gene. The cysteine opens and the phenylalanine closes a CDR3 of 15 amino acids. Just the 45-base CDR3 DNA is kept, in frame starting at base 1. For CDR1 and CDR2, the germline V gene lists LGHNA and YNFKEQ. V is cut by 8 bases and J by 4 bases, and the space between the germline ends is 18 bases.